This entry is about one T cell receptor (beta chain). The data stem from a study of spatial heterogeneity in lung cancer. The time point: sample taken at primary tumor resection. Sequencing covered unsorted whole RNA taken from tumor, nontumor lung or frozen PBMC. In germline, CDR1 is SGHTA, CDR2 FQGNSA. V lost 3 bases and J lost 3; bases outside the gene matches: 12. The CDR3 extends over 17 amino acids. TCRdb used MiXCR to reprocess the 5' RACE reads, holding one entry per CDR3 protein. In the table there are more than 20,000 distinct CDR3 sequences, roughly 13% of which are singletons. The sample was PBMCs, taken at surgery. This receptor was obtained from a female donor with early-stage non-small cell lung cancer. The rearrangement joins TRBV7-2 to TRBJ2-5; TRBD2 agrees at 8 bases. CDR3 DNA sequence: TGTGCCAGCAGCTTGGGGCTAGCGGGTCCCCGTGAAGAGACCCAGTACTTC. Translated: CASSLGLAGPREETQYF.